One sample yielded the 26 T cell receptor beta chains listed below, sequenced in a study of blood T cell repertoires in COVID-19. Sequenced by immunoSEQ multiplex PCR; TCRdb stores in-frame clones only, minus some. The repertoire holds some 240,000 clones, with around 84% as singletons. Sequencing was performed on peripheral blood. Every receptor here comes from a woman in her thirties or forties who had recovered from COVID-19.

This chain links TRBV6-5 with TRBJ1-3; the D is unclear. The ends were cut back, 4 bases at V and 2 bases at J, with 12 bases in the middle. The germline gives CDR1 MNHEY, CDR2 SVGAGI. There are 15 residues in the CDR3. The chain's CDR3 is CASSLVSGAGNTIYF. In DNA, the CDR3 is TGTGCCAGCAGTTTAGTGTCAGGCGCTGGAAACACCATATATTTT.

The gene calls are TRBV5-1 and TRBJ1-3, with D possibly being TRBD1 (6 bases). V lost 0 bases and J lost 4, with 14 bases in between. The CDR3 contains 16 residues. Per the germline V gene, CDR1 is SGHRS and CDR2 is YFSETQ. The CDR3 protein is CASSLAGGAGGNTIYF. The CDR3 DNA reads as TGCGCCAGCAGCTTGGCTGGGGGGGCCGGAGGAAACACCATATATTTT.

The chain has TRBV10-2 and TRBJ2-1; a weak D match, TRBD2 (6 bases). The CDR3 is 14 residues long. From germline, CDR1 is WSHSY and CDR2 SAAADI. V was cut by 10 bases and J by 6 bases, with 19 bases left in between. The CDR3: CATKRLGGSNEQFF. The CDR3 nucleotides are TGCGCCACAAAAAGACTCGGGGGTTCCAATGAGCAGTTCTTC.

This clone appeared a single time. The gene calls are TRBV5-1 and TRBJ1-5, with TRBD1 matching 7 bases. Germline V CDR1 and CDR2: SGHRS, YFSETQ. The CDR3 is 15 amino acids. V trimming: 0 bases; J trimming: 4 bases; junction bases outside the gene matches: 4. CDR3 amino acids: CASSLEGRGNQPQHF. The DNA of the CDR3 is TGCGCCAGCAGCTTGGAGGGCAGGGGGAATCAGCCCCAGCATTTT.

The CDR3 spells CASSTPAGQGVQETQYF. CDR3 in DNA: TGTGCCAGCAGTACGCCCGCGGGACAGGGGGTTCAAGAGACCCAGTACTTC. V is TRBV27 and J is TRBJ2-5; 11 bases are a match to TRBD1. After removal of 5 bases from V and 2 bases from J, the junction contained 10 bases not matched to a gene. Germline assignment: CDR1 MNHEY and CDR2 SMNVEV (reference sequence). The CDR3 covers 17 residues.

V gene TRBV29-1 combines with J gene TRBJ2-5; 12 nucleotides agree with TRBD2. Germline V gene lookup returns CDR1 SQVTM and CDR2 ANQGSEA. There are 13 residues in the CDR3. Trimming removed 6 bases from V and 6 bases from J; junction bases left unmatched: 5. The CDR3 here is CSVLAGGLKTQYF. DNA of the CDR3: TGCAGCGTCCTAGCGGGGGGGTTGAAGACCCAGTACTTC.

This clone was recorded a few times. V gene TRBV5-1 combines with J gene TRBJ2-6; D unresolved. Trimming stripped 6 bases from V and 2 bases from J, with 9 bases between. From germline, CDR1 is SGHRS and CDR2 YFSETQ. This CDR3 region has 14 residues. In DNA form, the CDR3 reads TGCGCCAGCAACCTCGAGGCTGGGGCCAACGTCCTGACTTTC. It codes for CASNLEAGANVLTF.

The genes are TRBV11-2 and TRBJ1-2; tentatively, D is TRBD1 (5 bases). The CDR3 runs to 14 residues. V was trimmed by 5 bases and J by 3 bases, leaving 13 bases between them. Germline CDR1 reads SGHAT; CDR2 reads FQNNGV. CDR3 residues: CASSLATAHYGYTF. For the CDR3, the DNA is TGTGCCAGCAGCCTCGCGACAGCCCACTATGGCTACACCTTC.

The chain uses TRBV11-2 and TRBJ2-7; 13 bases align to TRBD2. The junction had 7 bases not matched to a gene; V was cut back by 4 bases and J by 7 bases. Germline CDR1 is SGHAT and CDR2 is FQNNGV. The CDR3 loop spans 15 amino acids. CDR3: CASSSRLAGGREQYF. The CDR3 DNA sequence: TGTGCCAGCAGCTCGAGACTAGCGGGGGGCCGGGAGCAGTACTTC.

V usage is TRBV30 and J usage is TRBJ1-5, with 9 nucleotides matching TRBD1. V trimming: 4 bases; J trimming: 1 base; junction bases outside the gene matches: 5. The CDR3 runs to 15 residues. Germline V gives CDR1 GTSNPN, CDR2 SVGIG (reference sequence). In DNA, the CDR3 is TGTGCCTGGACCACCACAGGGGGCAGCAATCAGCCCCAGCATTTT. It is translated as CAWTTTGGSNQPQHF.

The chain carries TRBV7-6 and TRBJ1-3; D remains ambiguous. Germline V gene lookup returns CDR1 SGHVS and CDR2 FNYEAQ. V was trimmed by 1 base and J by 4 bases, leaving 8 bases between them. This CDR3 region has 14 residues. DNA for the CDR3: TGTGCCAGCAGCTTAGGTCAGGAAGGAAACACCATATATTTT. Its translation is CASSLGQEGNTIYF. The full variable domain, completed using reference TRBV7-6 and TRBJ1-3, is GAGVSQSPRYKVTKRGQDVALRCDPISGHVSLYWYRQALGQGPEFLTYFNYEAQQDKSGLPNDRFSAERPEGSISTLTIQRTEQRDSAMYRCASSLGQEGNTIYFGEGSWLTVV.

V is TRBV12-3 or TRBV12-4 and J is TRBJ2-7; possible D gene TRBD2, 5 bases. The CDR3 totals 12 residues. With 0 bases removed from V and 7 bases from J, the gap between germline ends came to 7 bases. The CDR3 loop is CASSLAPGEQYF. The CDR3 DNA is TGTGCCAGCAGTTTAGCGCCGGGGGAGCAGTACTTC.

This clone has a single count. V and J are TRBV19 and TRBJ1-1; D not resolved. CDR1 and CDR2 (germline): LNHDA, SQIVND (reference sequence). This CDR3 is built from 13 residues. Trimming pared 3 bases from V and 0 bases from J, leaving 5 bases between. CDR3 sequence: CASSIVMNTEAFF. The CDR3 nucleotides are TGTGCCAGTAGTATTGTAATGAACACTGAAGCTTTCTTT. Full variable domain (rest looked up from reference TRBV19 and TRBJ1-1): DGGITQSPKYLFRKEGQNVTLSCEQNLNHDAMYWYRQDPGQGLRLIYYSQIVNDFQKGDIAEGYSVSREKKESFPLTVTSAQKNPTAFYLCASSIVMNTEAFFGQGTRLTVV.

V and J are TRBV5-5 and TRBJ1-4, with D unresolved. The CDR3 runs 15 residues. CDR1 is SGHKS, CDR2 YYEKEE, per germline (reference sequence). The germline V and J ends were trimmed by 1 base and 0 bases, with 7 bases remaining between them. CDR3: CASSLLISTNEKLFF. The CDR3 region has the DNA TGTGCCAGCAGCTTGCTTATATCAACTAATGAAAAACTGTTTTTT.

Comment on this clone: Additional DNA sequences in this sample encode the identical CDR3. V usage is TRBV29-1 and J usage is TRBJ2-2; the D is unclear. This CDR3 spans 11 amino acids. The germline gives CDR1 SQVTM, CDR2 ANQGSEA. The V end lost 4 bases, the J end lost 3 bases, and 3 bases lay between the germline ends. The CDR3 protein is CSVGDTGELFF. The CDR3 DNA sequence: TGCAGCGTTGGCGACACCGGGGAGCTGTTTTTT.

The chain combines TRBV11-3 with TRBJ1-1; the D gene is possibly TRBD1 (5 bases). Germline V gene data show CDR1 as SGHNT and CDR2 as YENEEA. The CDR3 totals 14 residues. Trimming cost V 1 base and J 5 bases, with 11 bases left between them. In DNA form, the CDR3 reads TGTGCCAGCAGCTTAGTGCAGGGTTGGACTGAAGCTTTCTTT. Its protein is CASSLVQGWTEAFF.

The gene calls are TRBV6-5 and TRBJ2-1, with D hard to call. V lost 2 bases and J lost 7, with 12 bases in between. Germline V CDR1 and CDR2: MNHEY, SVGAGI. This CDR3 spans 14 amino acids. CDR3 loop: CASSYGWLGNEQFF. The CDR3 DNA reads as TGTGCCAGCAGTTACGGGTGGCTCGGGAATGAGCAGTTCTTC.

This CDR3 reads CASSRGLSTDTQYF. As DNA, the CDR3 is TGTGCCAGCAGCCGCGGGCTCTCCACAGATACGCAGTATTTT. The rearrangement uses TRBV7-2 and TRBJ2-3; tentatively, D is TRBD2 (5 bases). Germline loops: CDR1 SGHTA, CDR2 FQGNSA. This CDR3 contains 14 residues. Trimming pared 5 bases from V and 2 bases from J, leaving 11 bases between.

V and J are TRBV10-3 and TRBJ2-3, with 7 bases that match TRBD2. V was pared by 4 bases and J by 4 bases, with 8 bases of the junction left unmatched. The germline CDR1 and CDR2 sequences are ENHRY and SYGVKD. This CDR3 contains 15 residues. The CDR3 protein is CAISGETTSPDTQYF. The CDR3, as DNA: TGTGCCATCAGTGGTGAGACGACTAGCCCAGATACGCAGTATTTT.

The V and J genes are TRBV19 and TRBJ2-1, with unresolved D. V was shortened by 7 bases and J by 1 base, with 11 bases between the two germline ends. CDR3 length equals 14 residues. The V gene's germline CDR1 is LNHDA and CDR2 SQIVND (reference sequence). The CDR3: CASTSETSYNEQFF. In DNA, the CDR3 is TGTGCCAGTACGAGCGAAACATCCTACAATGAGCAGTTCTTC.

This clone appeared a few times. V gene TRBV5-1 combines with J gene TRBJ1-4, with 8 nucleotides matching TRBD1. The germline V gene has CDR1 SGHRS and CDR2 YFSETQ. The CDR3 runs to 15 residues. J lost 3 bases, V lost 3 bases, and 4 bases had no gene match. The CDR3 loop reads CASSWLGQANEKLFF. The DNA of the CDR3 is TGCGCCAGCAGCTGGCTGGGACAGGCTAATGAAAAACTGTTTTTT.

The V call is TRBV5-4, the J call TRBJ1-1; 9 nucleotides match TRBD1. V was pared by 4 bases and J by 5 bases, with 9 bases of the junction left unmatched. CDR1 SGHNT and CDR2 YYREEE come from the germline V gene (reference sequence). This CDR3 contains 15 residues. The chain's CDR3 is CASSAKQGAGTEAFF. CDR3 nucleotides: TGTGCCAGCAGCGCAAAACAGGGGGCTGGAACTGAAGCTTTCTTT.

The CDR3 loop is CASGRAQTVDGYTF. The CDR3 DNA reads TGTGCCTCAGGCAGGGCCCAGACTGTCGATGGCTACACCTTC. The J gene is TRBJ1-2, the V gene TRBV9; D might be TRBD1 (5 bases). V gave up 10 bases and J gave up 6 bases, with 22 bases separating them. The CDR3 length is 14 residues. Germline loops: CDR1 SGDLS, CDR2 YYNGEE.

The chain has TRBV7-2 and TRBJ2-6, with a possible D match to TRBD1 (7 bases). There are 15 residues in the CDR3. Germline loops: CDR1 SGHTA, CDR2 FQGNSA. V dropped 6 bases and J dropped 4 bases, with 13 bases sitting between them. The CDR3 region is CASRQGGSGANVLTF. DNA for the CDR3: TGTGCCAGCAGGCAGGGGGGTTCCGGGGCCAACGTCCTGACTTTC. Full variable domain (missing parts from reference TRBV7-2 and TRBJ2-6): GAGVSQSPSNKVTEKGKDVELRCDPISGHTALYWYRQSLGQGLEFLIYFQGNSAPDKSGLPSDRFSAERTGGSVSTLTIQRTQQEDSAVYLCASRQGGSGANVLTFGAGSRLTVL.

The rearrangement links TRBV30 to TRBJ1-1; possible D gene TRBD1, 6 bases. The V gene's germline CDR1 is GTSNPN and CDR2 SVGIG (reference sequence). V lost 1 base and J 0 bases, leaving 30 bases between the germline ends. The CDR3 sequence is 21 residues long. CDR3 in DNA: TGTGCCTGGAGTGAAATTCCATTCGAGAAAAAGTATAGGGGGATGAACACTGAAGCTTTCTTT. The encoded protein is CAWSEIPFEKKYRGMNTEAFF.

This sequence joins TRBV7-9 and TRBJ2-7; no clear D. This CDR3 is 14 amino acids long. Trimming stripped 5 bases from V and 1 base from J, with 12 bases between. The germline CDR1 and CDR2 sequences are SEHNR and FQNEAQ (reference sequence). The CDR3 DNA is TGTGCCAGCAGCCGCGGCGCGGCTTCCTACGAGCAGTACTTC. It is translated as CASSRGAASYEQYF.